This entry is about one TCR beta chain. Its target is not known. The sample originates from a study of post-analysis software for immune sequencing data. Study conclusions and caveats: Elevated frequency relative to controls characterized several TRBV segments in patients, TRBV5-6, TRBV5-1 and TRBV20-1 among them.

Unique molecular identifiers featured in each of the TCR beta cDNA libraries. TCRdb analysed the PCR reads with MiXCR anew, one entry per CDR3 protein. Of about 500,000 distinct CDR3 sequences listed, roughly 45% are singletons. The CDR3 has 17 residues. Trimming at V came to 3 bases and at J to 5 bases, leaving 15 bases not matched to a gene. Germline CDR1 and CDR2: MNHEY and SVGAGI. The clonotype comes from a girl aged 5-17 years with multiple sclerosis. This chain links TRBV6-5 with TRBJ2-7; 8 nucleotides match TRBD2. Sequencing was done on a sample of blood. The CDR3 sequence is CASSYIWSGGAPDEQYF. The CDR3 nucleotides are TGTGCCAGCAGTTATATCTGGTCGGGAGGGGCTCCGGACGAGCAGTACTTC.